This TCR beta chain was retrieved from a study of technical replicates of blood from several donors. Using immunoSEQ multiplex PCR, the repertoire was profiled, and TCRdb retains in-frame clones only, with some absent. The table lists 75,000 to 90,000 clones, approximately 96% of them singletons, with about 0.3% in the top ten. The V end lost 8 bases, the J end lost 1 base, and 20 bases lay between the germline ends. Germline lookup yields CDR1 SQVTM and CDR2 ANQGSEA. CDR3 length equals 15 residues. The receptor was derived from a human donor in good health. Material for sequencing was T cells isolated from PBMCs. The chain uses TRBV29-1 and TRBJ1-1, with D uncertain. In nucleotides, the CDR3 is TGCAGCACGTTGGGCGGGGTAGAGGGGAACACTGAAGCTTTCTTT. Protein product: CSTLGGVEGNTEAFF. Filled out from reference TRBV29-1 and TRBJ1-1, the complete variable domain reads SAVISQKPSRDICQRGTSLTIQCQVDSQVTMMFWYRQQPGQSLTLIATANQGSEATYESGFVIDKFPISRPNLTFSTLTVSNMSPEDSSIYLCSTLGGVEGNTEAFFGQGTRLTVV.